These 14 T cell receptor beta chains were sequenced from one sample in a study of cytomegalovirus exposure and HLA in healthy donors. Primers for the PCR totalled 60 Vbeta and 13 Jbeta. Clones were sequenced by immunoSEQ multiplex PCR, and TCRdb holds only the in-frame ones, with some missing. The sample includes fewer than 90,000 clones, more than 75% of them seen just once. The sample consisted of PBMCs. All receptors come from a woman aged 40 to 49 in good health and CMV-seropositive.

Written as DNA, the CDR3 is TGTGCCAGCAGCCCAGGGACAGGGGTGACTGAAGCTTTCTTT. This encodes CASSPGTGVTEAFF. This chain joins TRBV13 and TRBJ1-1; 10 bases are shared with TRBD1. V lost 5 bases and J lost 5; bases outside the gene matches: 5. This CDR3 is built from 14 residues. The germline V gene has CDR1 PRHDT and CDR2 FYEKMQ (reference sequence).

This clone appeared once. This chain connects TRBV7-2 to TRBJ1-2, with 7 bases lining up with TRBD1. The CDR3 totals 14 residues. Germline values: CDR1 SGHTA, CDR2 FQGNSA. Unmatched junction bases numbered 3, after V lost 1 base and J lost 4 bases. CDR3: CASSLGQGAYGYTF. For the CDR3, the DNA is TGTGCCAGCAGCTTAGGACAGGGCGCCTATGGCTACACCTTC. The full variable domain, its missing parts supplied by reference TRBV7-2 and TRBJ1-2, is GAGVSQSPSNKVTEKGKDVELRCDPISGHTALYWYRQSLGQGLEFLIYFQGNSAPDKSGLPSDRFSAERTGGSVSTLTIQRTQQEDSAVYLCASSLGQGAYGYTFGSGTRLTVV.

This chain joins TRBV27 and TRBJ1-2; 10 bases are a match to TRBD1. The CDR3 has 14 residues. The germline gives CDR1 MNHEY, CDR2 SMNVEV (reference sequence). V was clipped by 5 bases and J by 6 bases; unmatched bases: 6. CDR3 DNA sequence: TGTGCCAGCAGTGAGACAGGGGGCTTTGATGGCTACACCTTC. This sequence encodes CASSETGGFDGYTF.

This clone was seen only a few times. The rearrangement joins TRBV7-9 to TRBJ2-1; 7 bases are shared with TRBD2. The CDR3 runs 14 residues. The ends lost 3 bases at V and 8 bases at J; junction bases unmatched: 7. Germline-derived CDR1 and CDR2 are SEHNR and FQNEAQ (reference sequence). CDR3 nucleotide sequence: TGTGCCAGCAGCTTTTCAGGTGCGGGGGATGAGCAGTTCTTC. It is translated as CASSFSGAGDEQFF.

The chain is built from TRBV7-2 and TRBJ2-1; 9 bases line up with TRBD2. With 4 bases clipped from V and 8 bases from J, the junction kept 9 bases outside the gene matches. Germline CDR1 is SGHTA and CDR2 is FQGNSA. This CDR3 region has 15 residues. CDR3 nucleotides: TGTGCCAGCAGCTCCATAGCGGGAGTCGTCCATGAGCAGTTCTTC. Encoded protein: CASSSIAGVVHEQFF.

In its sample, this clone was seen a few times. The gene calls are TRBV6-1 and TRBJ2-1, with 8 bases aligning to TRBD2. The CDR3 covers 15 residues. Trimming removed 0 bases from V and 2 bases from J; junction bases left unmatched: 0. Germline assignment: CDR1 MNHNS and CDR2 SASEGT. DNA of the CDR3: TGTGCCAGCAGTGAAGCTAGCGGGGCCTACAATGAGCAGTTCTTC. This codes for CASSEASGAYNEQFF.

The V gene is TRBV5-6, the J gene TRBJ1-3; D is unclear. CDR1 and CDR2 from the germline V gene are SGHDT and YYEEEE. There are 16 residues in the CDR3. The V and J ends lost 4 bases and 0 bases respectively, with 14 bases between them. The CDR3 spells CASSPLYTDSGNTIYF. For the CDR3, the DNA is TGTGCCAGCAGCCCACTATATACTGACTCTGGAAACACCATATATTTT.

J is TRBJ2-7 and V is TRBV6-5, with 7 bases lining up with TRBD1. The germline V gene encodes CDR1 MNHEY and CDR2 SVGAGI. V lost 4 bases, J lost 2 bases, and 5 bases stayed unmatched. This CDR3 has 14 amino acids. The CDR3 region has the DNA TGTGCCAGCAGTTTGTGGACAGGCGCCTACGAGCAGTACTTC. Protein sequence: CASSLWTGAYEQYF.

This chain links TRBV18 with TRBJ1-5, with no clear D. Germline assignment: CDR1 KGHSH and CDR2 LQKENI. The CDR3 is made up of 15 amino acids. Trimming took 0 bases from V and 11 from J, leaving 17 bases between them. Here the CDR3 reads CASSPPYPTTGAQHF. CDR3 sequence (DNA): TGTGCCAGCTCACCACCGTACCCCACTACCGGGGCCCAGCATTTT.

This clone has just a few counts. This chain joins TRBV5-1 and TRBJ2-1, with 7 bases lining up with TRBD1. After removal of 4 bases from V and 6 bases from J, the junction contained 7 bases not matched to a gene. Germline loops: CDR1 SGHRS, CDR2 YFSETQ. This CDR3 is 14 amino acids long. CDR3 in DNA: TGCGCCAGCAGCGTAGGGGGACAGAGCAATGAGCAGTTCTTC. It codes for CASSVGGQSNEQFF.

The gene calls are TRBV19 and TRBJ2-2, with TRBD1 matching 8 bases. The V and J ends lost 7 bases and 6 bases, in that order; junction bases with no gene match: 7. This CDR3 contains 14 residues. Germline loops: CDR1 LNHDA, CDR2 SQIVND (reference sequence). CDR3 sequence: CASKGQGGSGELFF. The CDR3 DNA is TGTGCCAGTAAAGGACAGGGAGGCTCCGGGGAGCTGTTTTTT. The full variable domain, rest sourced from reference TRBV19 and TRBJ2-2, is DGGITQSPKYLFRKEGQNVTLSCEQNLNHDAMYWYRQDPGQGLRLIYYSQIVNDFQKGDIAEGYSVSREKKESFPLTVTSAQKNPTAFYLCASKGQGGSGELFFGEGSRLTVL.

This clone was found a few times. The gene calls are TRBV18 and TRBJ1-1, with D possibly matching TRBD1 (6 bases). Trimming removed 3 bases from V and 1 base from J, with 9 bases in between. CDR1 and CDR2 from the germline V gene are KGHSH and LQKENI. CDR3 size: 14 residues. CDR3 in amino acids: CASSPGQSNTEAFF. CDR3 in DNA: TGTGCCAGCTCACCCGGACAGTCGAACACTGAAGCTTTCTTT.

The gene calls are TRBV27 and TRBJ2-7, with D possibly being TRBD1 (6 bases). Trimming pared 6 bases from V and 3 bases from J, leaving 12 bases between. The V gene's germline CDR1 is MNHEY and CDR2 SMNVEV (reference sequence). The CDR3 contains 13 residues. The CDR3 reads CASRRQGYYEQYF. The CDR3 nucleotides read TGTGCCAGCAGGCGGCAGGGGTACTACGAGCAGTACTTC.

This clone was counted a few times. This chain uses TRBV18 with TRBJ2-2; perhaps TRBD1 as D (5 bases). This CDR3 region has 15 residues. Germline V gene lookup returns CDR1 KGHSH and CDR2 LQKENI. V was pared by 1 base and J by 3 bases, with 9 bases between. This CDR3 is CASSPRQGHTGELFF. CDR3 DNA sequence: TGTGCCAGCTCACCACGGCAGGGTCACACCGGGGAGCTGTTTTTT.